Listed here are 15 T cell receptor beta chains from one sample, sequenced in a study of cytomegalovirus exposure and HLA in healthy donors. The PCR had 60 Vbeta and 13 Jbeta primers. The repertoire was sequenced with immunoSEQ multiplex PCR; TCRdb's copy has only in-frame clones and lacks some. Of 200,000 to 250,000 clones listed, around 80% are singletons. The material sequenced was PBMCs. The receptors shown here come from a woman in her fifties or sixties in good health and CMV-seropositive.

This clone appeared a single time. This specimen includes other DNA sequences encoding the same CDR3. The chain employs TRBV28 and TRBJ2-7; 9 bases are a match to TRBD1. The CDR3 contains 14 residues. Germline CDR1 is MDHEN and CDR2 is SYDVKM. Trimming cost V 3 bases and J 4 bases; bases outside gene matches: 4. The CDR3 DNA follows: TGTGCCAGCAGTTTTATCGGGACAGGGTACGAGCAGTACTTC. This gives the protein CASSFIGTGYEQYF.

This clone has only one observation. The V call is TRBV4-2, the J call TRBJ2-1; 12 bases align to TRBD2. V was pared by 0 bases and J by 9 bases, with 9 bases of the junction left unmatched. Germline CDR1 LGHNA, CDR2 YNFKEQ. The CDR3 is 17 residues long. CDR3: CASSQDGGTSGFGEQFF. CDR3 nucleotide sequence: TGTGCCAGCAGCCAAGATGGGGGGACTAGCGGGTTCGGTGAGCAGTTCTTC.

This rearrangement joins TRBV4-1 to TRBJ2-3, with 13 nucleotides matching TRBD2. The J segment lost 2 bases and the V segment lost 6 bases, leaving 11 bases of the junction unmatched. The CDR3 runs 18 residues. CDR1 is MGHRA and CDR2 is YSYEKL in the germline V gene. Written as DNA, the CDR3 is TGCGCCAGCAGGCAGAACCAAGGGACTAGCGGGGTCACAGATACGCAGTATTTT. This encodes CASRQNQGTSGVTDTQYF.

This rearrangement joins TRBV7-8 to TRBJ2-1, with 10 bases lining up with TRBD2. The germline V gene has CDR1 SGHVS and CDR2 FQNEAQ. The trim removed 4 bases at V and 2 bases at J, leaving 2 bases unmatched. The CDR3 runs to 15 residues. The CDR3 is CASSSGLAAYNEQFF. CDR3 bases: TGTGCCAGCAGCTCAGGACTAGCGGCCTACAATGAGCAGTTCTTC.

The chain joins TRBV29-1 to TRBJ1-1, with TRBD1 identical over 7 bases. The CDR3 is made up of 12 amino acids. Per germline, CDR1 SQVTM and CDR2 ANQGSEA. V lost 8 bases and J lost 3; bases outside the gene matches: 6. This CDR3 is CSLRQGDTEAFF. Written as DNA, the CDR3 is TGCAGCCTGCGACAGGGAGACACTGAAGCTTTCTTT.

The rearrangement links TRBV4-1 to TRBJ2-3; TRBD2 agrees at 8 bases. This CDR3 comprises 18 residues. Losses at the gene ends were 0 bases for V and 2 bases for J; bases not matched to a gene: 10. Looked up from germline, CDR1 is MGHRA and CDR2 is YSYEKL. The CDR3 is CASSQDRASGLNTDTQYF. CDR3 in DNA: TGCGCCAGCAGCCAAGATCGGGCTAGCGGGCTAAACACAGATACGCAGTATTTT.

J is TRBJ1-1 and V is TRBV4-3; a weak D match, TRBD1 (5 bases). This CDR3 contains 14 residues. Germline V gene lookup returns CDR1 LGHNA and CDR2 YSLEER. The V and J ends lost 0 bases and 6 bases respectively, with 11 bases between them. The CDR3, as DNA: TGCGCCAGCAGCCAAGATCCCGGGGGTCCTGAAGCTTTCTTT. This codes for CASSQDPGGPEAFF.

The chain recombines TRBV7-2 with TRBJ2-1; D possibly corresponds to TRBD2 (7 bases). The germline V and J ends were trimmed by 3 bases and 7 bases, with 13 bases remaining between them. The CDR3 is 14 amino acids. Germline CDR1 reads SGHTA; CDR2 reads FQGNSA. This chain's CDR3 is CASSLGGLGNEQFF. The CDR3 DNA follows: TGTGCCAGCAGCTTGGGGGGGCTGGGAAATGAGCAGTTCTTC.

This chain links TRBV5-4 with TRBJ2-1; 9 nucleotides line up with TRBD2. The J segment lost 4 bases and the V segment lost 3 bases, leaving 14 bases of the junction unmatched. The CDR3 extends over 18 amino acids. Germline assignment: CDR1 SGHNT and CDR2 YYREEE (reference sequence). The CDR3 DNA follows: TGTGCCAGCAGCTCCCAAAACCGGGTAGCGGGGGAATACAATGAGCAGTTCTTC. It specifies CASSSQNRVAGEYNEQFF.

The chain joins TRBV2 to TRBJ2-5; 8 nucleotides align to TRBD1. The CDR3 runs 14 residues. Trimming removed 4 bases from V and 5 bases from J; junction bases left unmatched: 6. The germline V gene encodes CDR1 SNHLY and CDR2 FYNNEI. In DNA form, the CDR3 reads TGTGCCAGCAGTGGACAGGGGAGGCGGGAGACCCAGTACTTC. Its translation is CASSGQGRRETQYF.

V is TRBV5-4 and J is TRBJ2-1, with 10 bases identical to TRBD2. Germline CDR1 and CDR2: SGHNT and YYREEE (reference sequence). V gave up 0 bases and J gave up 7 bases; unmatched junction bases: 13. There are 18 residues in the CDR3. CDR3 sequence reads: CASSLGMKSGGALNEQFF. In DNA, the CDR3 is TGTGCCAGCAGCTTGGGCATGAAGAGCGGGGGGGCATTAAATGAGCAGTTCTTC.

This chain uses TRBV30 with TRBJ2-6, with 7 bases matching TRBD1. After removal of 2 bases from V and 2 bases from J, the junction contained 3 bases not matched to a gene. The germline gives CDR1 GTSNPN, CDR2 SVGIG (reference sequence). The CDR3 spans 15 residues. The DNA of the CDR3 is TGTGCCTGGAGTAAGGGGGCGGCTGGGGCCAACGTCCTGACTTTC. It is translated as CAWSKGAAGANVLTF. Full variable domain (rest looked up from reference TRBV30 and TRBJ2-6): SQTIHQWPATLVQPVGSPLSLECTVEGTSNPNLYWYRQAAGRGLQLLFYSVGIGQISSEVPQNLSASRPQDRQFILSSKKLLLSDSGFYLCAWSKGAAGANVLTFGAGSRLTVL.

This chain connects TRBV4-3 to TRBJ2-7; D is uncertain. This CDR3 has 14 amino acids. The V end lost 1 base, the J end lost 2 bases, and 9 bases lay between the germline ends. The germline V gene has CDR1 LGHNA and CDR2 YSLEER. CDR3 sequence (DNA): TGCGCCAGCAGCCAAGGGCACAGAGCCTACGAGCAGTACTTC. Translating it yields CASSQGHRAYEQYF.

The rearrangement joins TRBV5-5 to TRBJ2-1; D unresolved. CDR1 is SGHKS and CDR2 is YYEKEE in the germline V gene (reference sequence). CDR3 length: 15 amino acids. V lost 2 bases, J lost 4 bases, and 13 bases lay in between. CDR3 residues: CASSLTPLTYNEQFF. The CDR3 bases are TGTGCCAGCAGCTTAACCCCCCTTACTTACAATGAGCAGTTCTTC.

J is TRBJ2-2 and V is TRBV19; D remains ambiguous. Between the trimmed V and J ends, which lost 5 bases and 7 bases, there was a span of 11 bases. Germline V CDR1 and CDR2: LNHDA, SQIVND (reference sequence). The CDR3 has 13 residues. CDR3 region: CASSPLGVGELFF. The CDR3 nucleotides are TGTGCCAGTAGTCCTCTAGGCGTCGGGGAGCTGTTTTTT.